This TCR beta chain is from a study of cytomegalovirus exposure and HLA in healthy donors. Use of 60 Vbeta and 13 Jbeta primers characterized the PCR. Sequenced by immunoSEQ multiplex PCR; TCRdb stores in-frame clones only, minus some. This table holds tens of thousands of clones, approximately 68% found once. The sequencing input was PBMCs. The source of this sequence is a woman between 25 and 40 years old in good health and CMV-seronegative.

As DNA, the CDR3 is TGTGCCACGCAGCGGGGGAATCAGCCCCAGCATTTT. Its protein product is CATQRGNQPQHF. The chain is built from TRBV15 and TRBJ1-5, with a possible D match to TRBD1 (5 bases). V lost 9 bases to trimming and J lost 4 bases, with 10 bases between them. Germline V gene data show CDR1 as LNHNV and CDR2 as YYDKDF (reference sequence). The CDR3 contains 12 residues.